This is a list of T cell receptor beta chains from one sample in a study of shared clonotypes between healthy human individuals. Method: immunoSEQ multiplex PCR; TCRdb's copy keeps in-frame clones and lacks some. This sample has approximately 1.4 million clones, with 95% to 99% found just once. The specimen sequenced was naive CD4+ T cells sorted from blood. These receptors all stem from a man aged 25-40 years in good health. The CDR3 runs from the conserved cysteine through the conserved F or W. A D gene is named only where the DNA matches it firmly. Rows give clone size only sometimes, using once, few, many, or a class for an expanded clone.

>NA|TRBD1|TRBV5-4|TRBJ2-7
TGTGCCAGCAGCTTACGACAGGGGGCGGGAGAGCAGTACTTC
CASSLRQGAGEQYF
>NA|TRBD2|TRBV11-2|TRBJ2-7
TGTGCCAGCAGCTTAGGACCTAGCGGATTATCCTACGAGCAGTACTTC
CASSLGPSGLSYEQYF
>once|TRBD1|TRBV15|TRBJ1-5
TGTGCCACCAGCAGAGGACAGGGTCGAGGCAATCAGCCCCAGCATTTT
CATSRGQGRGNQPQHF
>NA|TRBD1|TRBV4-2|TRBJ2-2
TGTGCCAGCAGCCAAGTCGGGACAGGCGTCAACACCGGGGAGCTGTTTTTT
CASSQVGTGVNTGELFF
>NA|NA|TRBV7-3|TRBJ2-6
TGTGCCAGCAGCAGCCCCCGGGGGTCTGGGGCCAACGTCCTGACTTTC
CASSSPRGSGANVLTF
>NA|TRBD2|TRBV7-3|TRBJ2-1
TGTGCCAGCAGCTTACTAGCGGGGGTTCTTTACAATGAGCAGTTCTTC
CASSLLAGVLYNEQFF
>NA|NA|TRBV11-2|TRBJ2-5
TGTGCCAGCAGCATTTCCAGCCAGGCGGGGAAAGAGACCCAGTACTTC
CASSISSQAGKETQYF
>NA|TRBD1|TRBV4-3|TRBJ1-3
TGCGCCAGCAGCCAAGCCGGGACGACAGGGAGGATCAACCCTGGAAACACCATATATTTT
CASSQAGTTGRINPGNTIYF
>NA|TRBD2|TRBV5-1|TRBJ2-5
TGCGCCAGCACTGGGTTAGCGGGACAAGAGACCCAGTACTTC
CASTGLAGQETQYF
>NA|TRBD2|TRBV27|TRBJ2-1
TGTGCCAGCAGTTTTCAAACGGGGGGGGAGCAGTTCTTC
CASSFQTGGEQFF
>NA|NA|TRBV7-9|TRBJ2-5
TGTGCCAGCAGCTTCGACAGGAAAGAGACCCAGTACTTC
CASSFDRKETQYF
>NA|NA|TRBV7-9|TRBJ2-7
TGTGCCAGCAGCTCTCCGGTCTACGAGCAGTACTTC
CASSSPVYEQYF
>NA|NA|TRBV5-8|TRBJ1-3
TGTGCCAGCAGATCTCGGAGGGGGGACGGAAACACCATATATTTT
CASRSRRGDGNTIYF
>NA|TRBD1|TRBV7-9|TRBJ2-1
TGTGCCAGCAGCTTAGTCTGGGACAGGGTAATTCGCAATGAGCAGTTCTTC
CASSLVWDRVIRNEQFF
>NA|TRBD1|TRBV6-6|TRBJ1-4
TGTGCCAGCAGTGCCCGGGACAGGGGAAATGAAAAACTGTTTTTT
CASSARDRGNEKLFF
>NA|NA|TRBV2|TRBJ1-1
TGTGCCAGCAAGGCATTGGTAGGGGTTGAAGCTTTCTTT
CASKALVGVEAFF
>NA|TRBD2|TRBV5-6|TRBJ2-3
TGTGCCAGCAGCTTACTAGCGGGAATCACAGATACGCAGTATTTT
CASSLLAGITDTQYF
>NA|TRBD2|TRBV11-3|TRBJ2-1
TGTGCCAGCAGCTCAGGCGGGAGCGCCTACAATGAGCAGTTCTTC
CASSSGGSAYNEQFF
>NA|NA|TRBV27|TRBJ2-2
TGTGCCAGCAGTTTACGGGCTCGAAACAGGATCACCGGGGAGCTGTTTTTT
CASSLRARNRITGELFF
>NA|TRBD1|TRBV28|TRBJ2-3
TGTGCCAGCACCCCCCCGGGACAGTACACAGATACGCAGTATTTT
CASTPPGQYTDTQYF
>NA|TRBD1|TRBV30|TRBJ1-4
TGTGCCTGGAGGGACAGGGGGCGCCGGGAAAAACTGTTTTTT
CAWRDRGRREKLFF
>NA|TRBD2|TRBV7-3|TRBJ2-1
TGTGCCAGCAGCCCGACTAGCGGGACCTACAATGAGCAGTTCTTC
CASSPTSGTYNEQFF
>NA|NA|TRBV28|TRBJ1-2
TGTGCCAGCAGTTTAGGGGGCACCAACTATGGCTACACCTTC
CASSLGGTNYGYTF
>NA|NA|TRBV7-2|TRBJ2-1
TGTGCCAGCAGCTTAGCACTGGCCTACAATGAGCAGTTCTTC
CASSLALAYNEQFF
>NA|NA|TRBV28|TRBJ1-1
TGTGCCAGCAGTCCGCCCTTCCCAGGGAGGAGCACTGAAGCTTTCTTT
CASSPPFPGRSTEAFF
>once|NA|TRBV18|TRBJ1-2
TGTGCCAGCTCACCACTGGATTTTGACCGGGATTGGAAGGCTAACTATGGCTACACCTTC
CASSPLDFDRDWKANYGYTF
>NA|TRBD1|TRBV5-1|TRBJ2-7
TGCGCCAGCAGCTTGGGACAGGGAGAGTACGAGCAGTACTTC
CASSLGQGEYEQYF
>NA|TRBD1|TRBV5-4|TRBJ1-1
TGTGCCAGCAGCGGGGGGACAGGGGGCGACACTGAAGCTTTCTTT
CASSGGTGGDTEAFF
>NA|NA|TRBV7-3|TRBJ2-2
TGTGCCAGCAGCTTAAACCCTACAGGTTACACCGGGGAGCTGTTTTTT
CASSLNPTGYTGELFF
>once|NA|TRBV28|TRBJ1-1
TGTGCCAGCAGTCCCACTCGTGAAGCTTTCTTT
CASSPTREAFF
>NA|NA|TRBV11-2|TRBJ2-1
TGTGCCAGCAGCTTAGATTGGGGAGACAGCGAGCAGTTCTTC
CASSLDWGDSEQFF
>NA|TRBD2|TRBV7-2|TRBJ2-1
TGTGCCAGCAGCTTAGACCTAGCGGGAACCCAGCAGTTCTTC
CASSLDLAGTQQFF
>once|TRBD2|TRBV19|TRBJ2-2
TGTGCCAGTAGTATCACACGGACCCGTACTAGCGGGAGATACACCGGGGAGCTGTTTTTT
CASSITRTRTSGRYTGELFF
>NA|NA|TRBV4-3|TRBJ1-1
TGCGCCAGCAGCCGCCTAGAGGGGTTGGGGACTGAAGCTTTCTTT
CASSRLEGLGTEAFF
>NA|NA|TRBV10-2|TRBJ1-2
TGCGCCAGCAGTGAGTCGGCCTGGAACTATGGCTACACCTTC
CASSESAWNYGYTF
>NA|TRBD2|TRBV5-4|TRBJ2-5
TGTGCCAGCAGCGTAAGCGGGAGGGCGTGGGAGACCCAGTACTTC
CASSVSGRAWETQYF
>NA|TRBD1|TRBV11-3|TRBJ2-7
TGTGCCAGCAGCTTAGATCAGGGGGACGAGCAGTACTTC
CASSLDQGDEQYF
>NA|TRBD2|TRBV4-1|TRBJ2-1
TGCGCCAGCAGCCAAGATTCTGGTTCAATTCGAAGCGGGAGAAGTTATGAGCAGTTCTTC
CASSQDSGSIRSGRSYEQFF
>NA|NA|TRBV2|TRBJ2-7
TGTGCCAGCAGTGAACAGACCGAGCAGTACTTC
CASSEQTEQYF
>NA|TRBD2|TRBV10-1|TRBJ2-1
TGCGCCAGCAGTGAGTCGCCGGGACTAGGTGAAAATGAGCAGTTCTTC
CASSESPGLGENEQFF
>NA|NA|TRBV5-1|TRBJ1-3
TGCGCCAGCAGTAGTGACGGGGGAGGAAACACCATATATTTT
CASSSDGGGNTIYF
>NA|NA|TRBV19|TRBJ2-7
TGTGCCAGTAGTATTGCCTACGCCTACGAGCAGTACTTC
CASSIAYAYEQYF
>NA|NA|TRBV6-5|TRBJ2-4
TGTGCCAGCAGTCCCCGCGGTCTAGCCAAAAACATTCAGTACTTC
CASSPRGLAKNIQYF
>NA|NA|TRBV19|TRBJ1-2
TGTGCCGTCTCGGGGAGGTATTATGGCTACACCTTC
CAVSGRYYGYTF
>NA|TRBD1|TRBV28|TRBJ2-7
TGTGCCAGCAGGTTGACAGGGGGAGAGGGCGAGCAGTACTTC
CASRLTGGEGEQYF
>NA|NA|TRBV19|TRBJ2-7
TGTGCCAGTAGTAGGGCCGGGACACGTCGTTCCTACGAGCAGTACTTC
CASSRAGTRRSYEQYF
>NA|TRBD1|TRBV18|TRBJ2-2
TGTGCCAGCTCACCACTCGACAGGGAGCCCACCGGGGAGCTGTTTTTT
CASSPLDREPTGELFF
>NA|TRBD1|TRBV10-3|TRBJ1-2
TGTGCCATCACTCCGACAGGGTACTATGGCTACACCTTC
CAITPTGYYGYTF
>once|NA|TRBV6-5|TRBJ1-2
TGTGCCAGCAGTTACTCGAACATCTATGGCTACACCTTC
CASSYSNIYGYTF
>NA|NA|TRBV10-3|TRBJ1-1
TGTGCCATCAGTGGAATAACTTTAGTCTCTACTCGGGACACTGAAGCTTTCTTT
CAISGITLVSTRDTEAFF
>NA|NA|TRBV7-6|TRBJ1-5
TGTGCCAGCAGCTTATCAGGGGTCCCTCAGCCCCAGCATTTT
CASSLSGVPQPQHF
>once|NA|TRBV2|TRBJ2-5
TGTGCCAGCGGTCAGGATGGGGAGACCCAGTACTTC
CASGQDGETQYF
>NA|NA|TRBV20-1|TRBJ2-5
TGCAGTGCTAGAGTGATCCTGGCCCAGTACTTC
CSARVILAQYF
>NA|NA|TRBV7-2|TRBJ1-5
TGTGCCAGCAGCTTCCCGGACGGCGACCGGACCCAGCATTTT
CASSFPDGDRTQHF
>NA|NA|TRBV18|TRBJ2-6
TGTGCCAGCTCACCACGAAGGGGATCCATGGCTGGGGCCAACGTCCTGACTTTC
CASSPRRGSMAGANVLTF